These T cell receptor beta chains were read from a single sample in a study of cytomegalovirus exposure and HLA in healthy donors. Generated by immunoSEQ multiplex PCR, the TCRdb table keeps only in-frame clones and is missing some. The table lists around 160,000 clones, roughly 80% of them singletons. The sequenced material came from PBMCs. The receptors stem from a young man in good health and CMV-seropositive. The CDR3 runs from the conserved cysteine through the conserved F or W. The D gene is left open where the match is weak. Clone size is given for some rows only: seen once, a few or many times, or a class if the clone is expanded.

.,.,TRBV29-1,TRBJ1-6,TGCAGCGTTGGGGAGGGGACTAATTCACCCCTCCACTTT,CSVGEGTNSPLHF
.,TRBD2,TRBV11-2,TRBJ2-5,TGTGCCAGCAGCTTTCCGCGGGGGGGCAGCGAGACCCAGTACTTC,CASSFPRGGSETQYF
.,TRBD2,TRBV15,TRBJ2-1,TGTGCCACCAGGGGCGGGGGAGCGGGGGGCCACAATGAGCAGTTCTTC,CATRGGGAGGHNEQFF
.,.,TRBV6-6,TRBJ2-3,TGTGCCAGCAGTTACCTTGAGGCAGATACGCAGTATTTT,CASSYLEADTQYF
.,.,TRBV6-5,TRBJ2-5,TGTGCCAGCAGTTACTCTTCGGGAGAAGAAACCCAGTACTTC,CASSYSSGEETQYF
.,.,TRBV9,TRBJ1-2,TGTGCCACGTCTAAGGCAGGGAACTATGGCTACACCTTC,CATSKAGNYGYTF
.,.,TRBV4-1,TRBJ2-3,TGCGCCAGCAGCCAAGATCAGGCAGCAAACACAGATACGCAGTATTTT,CASSQDQAANTDTQYF
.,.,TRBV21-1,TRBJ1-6,TGTGCCAGCCCTAACGGAGAGGGCAATAATTCACCCCTCCACTTT,CASPNGEGNNSPLHF
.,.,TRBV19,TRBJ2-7,TGTGCCAGTAGTCCATTACAGGGAAATGGATGGCAGTACTTC,CASSPLQGNGWQYF
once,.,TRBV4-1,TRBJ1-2,TGCGCCAGCAGCCGAGCTTACCCCCTCTATGGCTACACCTTC,CASSRAYPLYGYTF
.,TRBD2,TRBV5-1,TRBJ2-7,TGCGCCAGCAGCTTGGCAGCGGGGGCGGAGAACGAGCAGTACTTC,CASSLAAGAENEQYF
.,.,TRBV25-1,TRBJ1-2,TGTGCCAGCAGTGAATATACAGGCCTGATAGGCTATGGCTACACCTTC,CASSEYTGLIGYGYTF
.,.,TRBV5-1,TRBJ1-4,TGCGCCAGCAGCTTACAGTCCCCGGGAGCCTTAGTTGCAACTAATGAAAAACTGTTTTTT,CASSLQSPGALVATNEKLFF
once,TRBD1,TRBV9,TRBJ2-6,TGTGCCAGCAGCGAGACAGGGGGGGGAGGTACTGGGGCCAACGTCCTGACTTTC,CASSETGGGGTGANVLTF
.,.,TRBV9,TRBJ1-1,TGTGCCAGCAGCGGAAACTTACAGTTGAACACTGAAGCTTTCTTT,CASSGNLQLNTEAFF
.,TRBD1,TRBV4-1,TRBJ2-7,TGCGCCAGCAGCCAAGACCCGACAGGGGGCGGGTACGAGCAGTACTTC,CASSQDPTGGGYEQYF
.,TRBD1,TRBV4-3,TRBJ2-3,TGCGCCAGCAGCCCAGACAGGGGTAGGGATACGCAGTATTTT,CASSPDRGRDTQYF
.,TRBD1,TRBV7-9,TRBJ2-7,TGTGCCAGCAGCTTAGGACAGGGGGTTTACTACGAGCAGTACTTC,CASSLGQGVYYEQYF
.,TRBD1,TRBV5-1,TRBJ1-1,TGCGCCAGCAGCTTTCAGGGGGGCACTGAAGCTTTCTTT,CASSFQGGTEAFF
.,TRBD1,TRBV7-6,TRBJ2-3,TGTGCCAGCAGCGAGACGGACAGGGATCGTACAGATACGCAGTATTTT,CASSETDRDRTDTQYF
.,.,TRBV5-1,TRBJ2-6,TGCGCCAGCAGCCCAGGGGGAGGTCCAGGGGCCAACGTCCTGACTTTC,CASSPGGGPGANVLTF
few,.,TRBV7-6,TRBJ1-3,TGTGCCAGCAGCTCTCAGGTCCCTGGAAACACCATATATTTT,CASSSQVPGNTIYF
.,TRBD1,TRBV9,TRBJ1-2,TGTGCCAGCAGCCCGAGGACAGGGGGTAACTATGGCTACACCTTC,CASSPRTGGNYGYTF
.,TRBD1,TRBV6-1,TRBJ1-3,TGTGCCAGCAGTGGGGCGACAGGGGCCGGTGGAAACACCATATATTTT,CASSGATGAGGNTIYF
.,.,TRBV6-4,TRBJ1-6,TGTGCCAGCAGTGACTCGGGCCAGGGGAATTCACCCCTCCACTTT,CASSDSGQGNSPLHF
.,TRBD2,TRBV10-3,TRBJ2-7,TGTGCCATCAGTCTTGGGACTAGCGGGGGATACTACGAGCAGTACTTC,CAISLGTSGGYYEQYF
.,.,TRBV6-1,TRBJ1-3,TGTGCCAGCGCCCGAGGGTTAAGCGGGTCCGACACCATATATTTT,CASARGLSGSDTIYF
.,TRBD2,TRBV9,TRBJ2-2,TGTGCCAGCAGCGTAGTCGGCGCGGGGGGCAACACCGGGGAGCTGTTTTTT,CASSVVGAGGNTGELFF
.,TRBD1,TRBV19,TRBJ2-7,TGTGCCAGCTCCCAGGGGGCGAACTACGAGCAGTACTTC,CASSQGANYEQYF
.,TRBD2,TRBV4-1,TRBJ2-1,TGCGCCAGCAGCCAGGCGGGGGGGCCATCCTACAATGAGCAGTTCTTC,CASSQAGGPSYNEQFF
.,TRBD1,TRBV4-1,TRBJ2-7,TGCGCCAGCAGCCAAGACCCGGACAGGGGGCGCGAGCAGTACTTC,CASSQDPDRGREQYF
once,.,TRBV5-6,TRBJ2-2,TGTGCCAGCAGCTTGGGGCCTTTCAACACCGGGGAGCTGTTTTTT,CASSLGPFNTGELFF
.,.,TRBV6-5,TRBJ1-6,TGTGCCAGCAGTTCGGCAGGGGCCTATAATTCACCCCTCCACTTT,CASSSAGAYNSPLHF
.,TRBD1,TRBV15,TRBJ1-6,TGTGCCACCAGCGGTCGGGACAGTTATAATTCACCCCTCCACTTT,CATSGRDSYNSPLHF
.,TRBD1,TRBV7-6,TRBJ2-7,TGTGCCAGCAGCTGGGAAACAGGGGTCGGAAACGAGCAGTACTTC,CASSWETGVGNEQYF
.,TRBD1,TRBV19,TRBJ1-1,TGTGCCAGTAGCCCTTACAGGGGGCGGAACACTGAAGCTTTCTTT,CASSPYRGRNTEAFF
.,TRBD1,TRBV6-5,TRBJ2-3,TGTGCCAGCTTTACCGGGACAGAATTGCATACGCAGTATTTT,CASFTGTELHTQYF
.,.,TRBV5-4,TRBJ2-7,TGTGCCAGCAGCTTAGGGGGATACGAGCAGTACTTC,CASSLGGYEQYF
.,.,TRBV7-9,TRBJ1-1,TGTGCCAGCAGCCCCCCCCAAAACACCCAGTTTTCGATGAACACTGAAGCTTTCTTT,CASSPPQNTQFSMNTEAFF
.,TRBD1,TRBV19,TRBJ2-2,TGTGCCAGTAAACAGGGGACCGGGGAGCTGTTTTTT,CASKQGTGELFF
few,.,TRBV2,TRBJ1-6,TGTGCCAGCAGTGAAGTCGGGTCACCCCTCCACTTT,CASSEVGSPLHF
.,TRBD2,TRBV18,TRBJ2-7,TGTGCCAGCTCACCACCGGGGGGGAATAGTTACGAGCAGTACTTC,CASSPPGGNSYEQYF
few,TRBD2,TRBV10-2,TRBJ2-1,TGCGCCAGCACCCCCGGGGGGGCCCCCTACAATGAGCAGTTCTTC,CASTPGGAPYNEQFF
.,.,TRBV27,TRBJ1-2,TGTGCCAGCAGTTTGACAGCCCCTGGCTATGGCTACACCTTC,CASSLTAPGYGYTF
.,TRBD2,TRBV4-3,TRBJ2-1,TGCGCCAGCAGCCAAGGTGGTCGGGGGGCCTACAATGAGCAGTTCTTC,CASSQGGRGAYNEQFF
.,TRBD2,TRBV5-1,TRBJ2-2,TGCGCCAGCACCATGGGACTAGCTAACGGGGAGCTGTTTTTT,CASTMGLANGELFF
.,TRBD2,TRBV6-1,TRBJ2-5,TGTGCCAGCAGCATGAGCGGGGGGGCCGAGACCCAGTACTTC,CASSMSGGAETQYF
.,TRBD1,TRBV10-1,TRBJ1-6,TGCGCCAGCAGTGAGGATACAGGGGCCCCGAAATATGGGATGAATAATTCACCCCTCCACTTT,CASSEDTGAPKYGMNNSPLHF
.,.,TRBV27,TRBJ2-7,TGTGCCAGCAGCCCAACAGGGATGGCCTACGAGCAGTACTTC,CASSPTGMAYEQYF
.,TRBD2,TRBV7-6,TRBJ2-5,TGTGCCAGCAGCTTTACCGGGACTAGCGGAGGGTACCAAGAGACCCAGTACTTC,CASSFTGTSGGYQETQYF